These 16 T cell receptor beta chains were all obtained from the same sample, sequenced in a study of CD8 T cells in Susac syndrome. The authors reverse transcribed about 0.5 to 1 ug RNA with random hexamers. TCRdb independently ran MiXCR on the immunoSEQ multiplex PCR reads; one entry per CDR3 protein. The repertoire holds more than 200,000 distinct CDR3 sequences, about 95% seen once, with under 0.2% in the top ten. Sequencing input: CD4+ T cells from PBMCs. The receptors shown here come from a human donor with Susac syndrome.

The J gene is TRBJ1-2, the V gene TRBV6-5; D is unresolved. Germline values: CDR1 MNHEY, CDR2 SVGAGI. This CDR3 comprises 12 residues. The V end lost 6 bases, the J end lost 1 base, and 6 bases lay between the germline ends. The CDR3 DNA reads as TGTGCCAGCAGGCGCCTTAACTATGGCTACACCTTC. Protein sequence: CASRRLNYGYTF.

The table lists this clonotype with a count of one. The CDR3, as DNA: TGCGCCAGCAGCACGGACAGGTTGAGTGGCTACACCTTC. Encoded protein: CASSTDRLSGYTF. The chain couples TRBV4-3 to TRBJ1-2; 7 bases fit TRBD1. V trimming: 5 bases; J trimming: 7 bases; junction bases outside the gene matches: 7. CDR1 LGHNA and CDR2 YSLEER come from the germline V gene. This CDR3 is 13 amino acids long.

This sequence joins TRBV2 and TRBJ2-5; TRBD1 agrees at 7 bases. The CDR3 totals 15 residues. Germline lookup yields CDR1 SNHLY and CDR2 FYNNEI. Losses at the gene ends were 6 bases for V and 1 base for J; bases not matched to a gene: 8. CDR3 DNA sequence: TGTGCCAGCAGGAGGGCGACAGGGATCCAAGAGACCCAGTACTTC. As protein: CASRRATGIQETQYF.

The V call is TRBV27, the J call TRBJ2-7; possible D gene TRBD1, 5 bases. The CDR3 spans 15 residues. With 6 bases removed from V and 2 bases from J, the gap between germline ends came to 17 bases. Looked up from germline, CDR1 is MNHEY and CDR2 is SMNVEV (reference sequence). The CDR3 DNA is TGTGCCAGCAGCCCTGGGGCAGGGCTTCCCTACGAGCAGTACTTC. This translates into CASSPGAGLPYEQYF.

The chain combines TRBV6-2 or TRBV6-3 with TRBJ1-1; the D is unclear. The CDR3 runs 13 residues. Germline CDR1 is MNHEY and CDR2 is SVGEGT. Trimming left V 2 bases short and J 2 bases short, with 6 bases between. The DNA for the CDR3 is TGTGCCAGCAGTTACAAGGGTAACACTGAAGCTTTCTTT. It yields the protein CASSYKGNTEAFF.

The chain joins TRBV30 to TRBJ1-1; possible D gene TRBD1, 6 bases. Germline CDR1 and CDR2: GTSNPN and SVGIG (reference sequence). The length of the CDR3 is 14 residues. Trimming cost V 3 bases and J 2 bases, with 13 bases left between them. The CDR3 DNA follows: TGTGCCTGGAGCGGACTGGGACAAAACACTGAAGCTTTCTTT. It encodes CAWSGLGQNTEAFF.

The chain recombines TRBV9 with TRBJ2-5; 9 bases are shared with TRBD1. The CDR3 covers 14 residues. V lost 4 bases and J lost 5; bases outside the gene matches: 6. The germline V gene has CDR1 SGDLS and CDR2 YYNGEE. Here the CDR3 reads CASSSGQGFETQYF. The CDR3 DNA sequence: TGTGCCAGCAGCTCGGGACAGGGCTTTGAGACCCAGTACTTC.

This chain links TRBV2 with TRBJ2-5, with a weak D call TRBD2 (5 bases). V dropped 7 bases and J dropped 4 bases, with 16 bases sitting between them. This CDR3 contains 14 residues. Looked up from germline, CDR1 is SNHLY and CDR2 is FYNNEI. The CDR3 is CASTADFAGETQYF. Written as DNA, the CDR3 is TGTGCCAGCACCGCGGACTTCGCGGGAGAGACCCAGTACTTC.

The table lists this clonotype with a count of one. The J gene is TRBJ2-7, the V gene TRBV5-1; 7 bases match TRBD1. The V and J ends lost 3 bases and 6 bases, in that order; junction bases with no gene match: 6. Germline CDR1 reads SGHRS; CDR2 reads YFSETQ. CDR3 length: 13 amino acids. CDR3 DNA sequence: TGCGCCAGCAGCTCAAGGACAGGCACCGAGCAGTACTTC. Its protein is CASSSRTGTEQYF.

This clonotype was picked up one time. The rearrangement joins TRBV6-5 to TRBJ2-1; TRBD1 matches 9 bases. The trim removed 7 bases at V and 4 bases at J, leaving 8 bases unmatched. Germline-derived CDR1 and CDR2 are MNHEY and SVGAGI. The CDR3 sequence is 15 residues long. The CDR3 here is CASTKQGALYNEQFF. The CDR3 nucleotides are TGTGCCAGCACTAAACAGGGGGCCCTGTACAATGAGCAGTTCTTC.

The chain has TRBV12-3 or TRBV12-4 and TRBJ1-6; 7 bases are shared with TRBD1. The CDR3 is 15 amino acids. J gave up 6 bases and V 5 bases, and 7 bases lay outside the gene matches. DNA for the CDR3: TGTGCCAGCAGTACAGGGGTGGGCGGTAATTCACCCCTCCACTTT. This gives the protein CASSTGVGGNSPLHF.

The genes are TRBV9 and TRBJ2-7; D is undetermined. The CDR3 is 15 amino acids. The V and J ends lost 3 bases and 4 bases respectively, with 17 bases between them. Looked up from germline, CDR1 is SGDLS and CDR2 is YYNGEE. CDR3 sequence reads: CASSAEPVSRYEQYF. CDR3 coding DNA: TGTGCCAGCAGCGCGGAGCCGGTCTCTCGTTACGAGCAGTACTTC.

The V gene is TRBV20-1, the J gene TRBJ1-6; D remains unclear. This CDR3 is built from 16 residues. V dropped 0 bases and J dropped 9 bases, with 18 bases sitting between them. Germline V gives CDR1 DFQATT, CDR2 SNEGSKA (reference sequence). In nucleotides, the CDR3 is TGCAGTGCTAGAGATCACCTACGGCATGGTGGTTCACCCCTCCACTTT. Residues: CSARDHLRHGGSPLHF.

The chain has TRBV20-1 and TRBJ1-1; D perhaps matches TRBD1 (6 bases). The CDR3 is made up of 14 amino acids. V lost 3 bases and J 1 base, leaving 12 bases between the germline ends. From germline, CDR1 is DFQATT and CDR2 SNEGSKA (reference sequence). CDR3 in DNA: TGCAGTGCTAGTTCAGGGGAGACGAACACTGAAGCTTTCTTT. Amino acids: CSASSGETNTEAFF.

This chain joins TRBV28 and TRBJ1-1, with unresolved D. The CDR3 extends over 13 amino acids. The ends were cut back, 6 bases at V and 1 base at J, with 9 bases in the middle. CDR1 MDHEN and CDR2 SYDVKM come from the germline V gene. The CDR3 loop reads CASSTSRNTEAFF. The DNA of the CDR3 is TGTGCCAGCAGCACCTCTAGGAACACTGAAGCTTTCTTT.

This chain joins TRBV19 and TRBJ1-1, with a tentative D call TRBD1 (5 bases). There are 15 residues in the CDR3. The germline gives CDR1 LNHDA, CDR2 SQIVND (reference sequence). Trimming cost V 5 bases and J 0 bases, with 13 bases left between them. CDR3 sequence: CASSPIGTLNTEAFF. The CDR3 nucleotides read TGTGCCAGTAGTCCTATTGGGACGTTGAACACTGAAGCTTTCTTT.